A selection of T cell receptor beta chains follows, all from one sample in a study of blood T cell repertoires in COVID-19. Profiling relied on immunoSEQ multiplex PCR, and the TCRdb table lists in-frame clones only, not all of them. The sample consists of about 150,000 clones, approximately 90% of them appearing once. Sample: PBMCs or T cells enriched from blood (not recorded which). These receptors were obtained from a woman in her 50s who had recovered from COVID-19. CDR3s include the opening cysteine and the closing phenylalanine or tryptophan. The order of the fields is V gene, clone size, J gene, D gene, CDR3 protein, CDR3 DNA. A D gene is named only where the DNA matches it firmly. Clone size is stated in some rows and not others, as once, few, many or a class when expanded.

TRBV9,NA,TRBJ1-6,NA,CASSVSDNSPLHF,TGTGCCAGCAGCGTATCTGATAATTCACCCCTCCACTTT
TRBV28,NA,TRBJ1-6,NA,CASRLQGDNSPLHF,TGTGCCAGCAGGCTTCAGGGCGATAATTCACCCCTCCACTTT
TRBV27,NA,TRBJ1-5,TRBD1,CASSDRVYSNQPQHF,TGTGCCAGCAGCGACAGGGTTTATAGCAATCAGCCCCAGCATTTT
TRBV7-9,NA,TRBJ1-1,NA,CASSPTPGGPKNTEAFF,TGTGCCAGCAGCCCAACTCCAGGAGGGCCTAAGAACACTGAAGCTTTCTTT
TRBV27,NA,TRBJ2-1,TRBD2,CASSLKAGLVQFF,TGTGCCAGCAGTTTAAAGGCGGGACTAGTGCAGTTCTTC
TRBV7-2,few,TRBJ2-1,NA,CASSSDQGIGNEQFF,TGTGCCAGCAGCTCTGACCAGGGAATCGGGAATGAGCAGTTCTTC
TRBV3-1/TRBV3-2,NA,TRBJ2-7,NA,CASSQTGDLTQYF,TGTGCCAGCAGCCAAACAGGAGATCTAACTCAGTACTTC
TRBV5-4,NA,TRBJ1-1,NA,CASSLNRDTEAFF,TGTGCCAGCAGTTTGAACAGGGACACTGAAGCTTTCTTT
TRBV3-1/TRBV3-2,NA,TRBJ2-5,TRBD2,CASSQGGLAGKETQYF,TGTGCCAGCAGCCAAGGAGGACTAGCGGGGAAAGAGACCCAGTACTTC
TRBV5-1,NA,TRBJ1-2,NA,CASSLEGLSYGYTF,TGCGCCAGCAGCTTGGAGGGGTTAAGCTATGGCTACACCTTC
TRBV4-2,once,TRBJ2-5,TRBD1,CASSQEGRTGGETQYF,TGTGCCAGCAGCCAAGAGGGACGGACAGGGGGAGAGACCCAGTACTTC
TRBV7-2,NA,TRBJ2-1,NA,CASSLESWSSYNEQFF,TGTGCCAGCAGCTTAGAGTCCTGGAGCTCCTACAATGAGCAGTTCTTC
TRBV7-9,NA,TRBJ1-2,TRBD1,CASSSAQGAHYGYTF,TGTGCCAGCAGCTCGGCCCAGGGGGCGCATTATGGCTACACCTTC
TRBV25-1,NA,TRBJ2-7,TRBD1,CASIRTGCDEQYF,TGTGCCAGCATAAGGACAGGGTGTGACGAGCAGTACTTC
TRBV2,NA,TRBJ2-7,TRBD2,CASSPTSGGYEQYF,TGTGCCAGCAGTCCGACTAGCGGGGGATACGAGCAGTACTTC
TRBV13,NA,TRBJ1-2,NA,CASSFGGYTF,TGTGCCAGCAGCTTCGGTGGCTACACCTTC
TRBV7-9,NA,TRBJ2-3,TRBD1,CASSSGGGQGSPDTQYF,TGTGCCAGCAGCTCGGGGGGCGGACAGGGGAGCCCAGATACGCAGTATTTT
TRBV3-1/TRBV3-2,NA,TRBJ2-3,NA,CASSQGVLDTSTDTQYF,TGTGCCAGCAGCCAAGGGGTTCTGGACACCAGCACAGATACGCAGTATTTT
TRBV18,NA,TRBJ2-3,TRBD2,CASSPPRLAGGLTDTQYF,TGTGCCAGCTCACCCCCGCGGCTAGCGGGGGGACTCACAGATACGCAGTATTTT
TRBV25-1,NA,TRBJ1-1,NA,CASSEYHRPNTEAFF,TGTGCCAGCAGTGAATATCACAGACCGAACACTGAAGCTTTCTTT
TRBV5-4,NA,TRBJ2-7,NA,CASSLNSYEQYF,TGTGCCAGCAGCTTGAACAGCTACGAGCAGTACTTC
TRBV27,NA,TRBJ2-3,TRBD2,CASSLRGLAVTDTQYF,TGTGCCAGCAGTTTACGGGGACTAGCGGTCACAGATACGCAGTATTTT
TRBV6-5,NA,TRBJ1-2,NA,CASRRGGQNYGYTF,TGTGCCAGCAGGAGGGGGGGGCAGAACTATGGCTACACCTTC
TRBV1,few,TRBJ1-1,NA,CTSSQNLRGRGLNTEAFF,TGCACCAGCAGCCAAAACCTTCGGGGGAGAGGGCTTAACACTGAAGCTTTCTTT
TRBV20-1,NA,TRBJ1-1,NA,CSASQGWTEAFF,TGCAGTGCTAGTCAGGGGTGGACTGAAGCTTTCTTT
TRBV5-6,NA,TRBJ2-2,TRBD1,CASSIGQGNGELFF,TGTGCCAGCAGCATCGGACAGGGGAACGGGGAGCTGTTTTTT
TRBV11-2,once,TRBJ2-6,TRBD1,CASSNRIGGQGSGANVLTF,TGTGCCAGCAGTAACCGAATCGGGGGACAGGGTTCTGGGGCCAACGTCCTGACTTTC
TRBV18,NA,TRBJ1-5,TRBD1,CASSPGQENQPQHF,TGTGCCAGCTCACCAGGACAGGAGAATCAGCCCCAGCATTTT
TRBV19,NA,TRBJ1-2,NA,CASGLAGNYGYTF,TGTGCCAGTGGCCTCGCGGGAAACTATGGCTACACCTTC
TRBV15,NA,TRBJ1-4,NA,CATSRDPGAANEKLFF,TGTGCCACCAGCAGAGATCCGGGAGCGGCTAATGAAAAACTGTTTTTT
TRBV5-4,NA,TRBJ1-1,TRBD1,CASSPGGRMDTEAFF,TGTGCCAGCAGCCCAGGGGGCAGGATGGACACTGAAGCTTTCTTT
TRBV19,NA,TRBJ1-5,NA,CASSIQVETVSNQPQHF,TGTGCCAGTAGTATACAGGTCGAGACGGTTAGCAATCAGCCCCAGCATTTT
TRBV6-5,NA,TRBJ2-7,TRBD1,CASSQGGTGQYEQYF,TGTGCCAGCAGCCAAGGAGGGACAGGGCAATACGAGCAGTACTTC
TRBV7-9,few,TRBJ2-1,TRBD1,CASSQEPGQHNEQFF,TGTGCCAGCAGCCAAGAGCCGGGACAGCACAATGAGCAGTTCTTC
TRBV19,few,TRBJ1-5,NA,CASLSDGNLNQPQHF,TGTGCCAGTCTTTCGGACGGGAACCTTAATCAGCCCCAGCATTTT
TRBV9,NA,TRBJ2-1,TRBD2,CASSVGGGGASYNEQFF,TGTGCCAGCAGCGTAGGCGGCGGGGGGGCCTCCTACAATGAGCAGTTCTTC
TRBV25-1,NA,TRBJ2-2,TRBD1,CASRKQGTGELFF,TGTGCCAGCAGAAAACAGGGGACCGGGGAGCTGTTTTTT
TRBV12-3/TRBV12-4,NA,TRBJ1-5,NA,CASSSPRQPQHF,TGTGCCAGCAGTTCCCCGAGGCAGCCCCAGCATTTT
TRBV5-4,NA,TRBJ1-5,NA,CASSPDLGGGQPQHF,TGTGCCAGCAGCCCCGATCTGGGGGGGGGCCAGCCCCAGCATTTT
TRBV7-3,NA,TRBJ1-1,TRBD1,CASSPGGTEAFF,TGTGCCAGCAGCCCAGGGGGCACTGAAGCTTTCTTT
TRBV18,NA,TRBJ2-5,NA,CASSPPAAGRYQETQYF,TGTGCCAGCTCACCACCGGCGGCAGGGAGGTACCAAGAGACCCAGTACTTC
TRBV7-9,NA,TRBJ1-6,TRBD1,CASRSTGGGSPLHF,TGTGCCAGCAGATCTACAGGGGGAGGCTCACCCCTCCACTTT
TRBV5-1,NA,TRBJ2-5,NA,CASSFGGGGETQYF,TGCGCCAGCAGCTTTGGCGGGGGCGGAGAGACCCAGTACTTC
TRBV11-2,NA,TRBJ2-1,NA,CASSLVFGGGRYNEQFF,TGTGCCAGCAGCTTAGTTTTTGGCGGGGGCCGCTACAATGAGCAGTTCTTC
TRBV6-2/TRBV6-3,NA,TRBJ2-2,NA,CASSYVAAGNGELFF,TGTGCCAGCAGTTACGTGGCAGCCGGGAACGGGGAGCTGTTTTTT
TRBV7-6,NA,TRBJ2-3,TRBD2,CASSVGLAGGWISTDTQYF,TGTGCCAGCAGCGTCGGACTAGCGGGGGGCTGGATTTCCACAGATACGCAGTATTTT
TRBV7-9,NA,TRBJ1-6,NA,CASSLGTENSPLHF,TGTGCCAGCAGCCTCGGGACTGAGAATTCACCCCTCCACTTT